This T cell receptor (beta chain) was captured in a study of cytomegalovirus exposure and HLA in healthy donors (dated by TCRdb to 2016 to 2017). Turning to the overall study: An earlier analysis of 587 of the donors reported under 300 Gb of sequence data and approximately 120 million unique TCR beta sequences obtained from about 170 million T cells. To predict cytomegalovirus infection status, the study brought together high-throughput TCR immunosequencing, statistical association of individual TCRs with disease status, and machine learning. The study aimed to test whether cataloging public T cell receptors could reveal signatures of past pathogen exposure. An earlier analysis of fewer than 700 of the donors applied high-throughput TCR beta sequencing to assess whether each TCR beta V gene segment acted as functional or pseudogenic. An early release that covered some 640 HLA-typed donors contained about 300 gigabases of sequencing data and tens of millions of unique TCR sequences. In a later genetic analysis, genome-wide SNP genotypes for 398 of the 666 donors were used, and that subset was treated as a discovery cohort. The genetic ancestry cluster associated with self-reported Caucasian donors included 81% of the 300 to 400 genotyped donors. Donor age, sex, ethnicity and CMV serostatus were compiled together with the repertoire data. Because of strong linkage in the cohort, 4 to 6 DR-DQ haplotypes were treated as single units for association and clustering. On average, roughly 240,000 unique TCR beta nucleotide sequences were sequenced per donor among more than 350 genotyped donors of the cohort, with 15% to 20% of those sequences being non-productive. All discovery cohort repertoires had been generated on a single sequencing platform. In the later analysis, no new phenotypic data were used to find candidate immune exposures; instead, reliance was placed on TCR beta sequences and their occurrence across donors. HLA typing included class I and class II loci at four-digit resolution. Besides the first cohort of hundreds of subjects, a separate validation cohort made up of 95 to 150 different subjects was used. Typing coverage varied by locus: roughly 620-640 donors for A, B, C, DRB1 and DQB1; 500 to 550 for DQA1; about 600 for DPA1; approximately 490 for DPB1. To study patterns of TCR occurrence, a later analysis re-analyzed previously published TCR beta repertoires from more than 550 donors and added high-resolution HLA genotyping. The study profiled the T cell repertoires of under 700 subjects by immunosequencing and related them to cytomegalovirus serostatus.

The cohort comprised more than 550 healthy bone marrow donors. At the time of sampling, every cohort member was nominally healthy, though immune exposures that went unrecorded were likely present. The donor tested CMV seronegative and was one of the 352 seronegative cohort members. A peripheral blood sample was collected from each donor, and TCR beta sequencing was performed on peripheral blood mononuclear cells. The Qiagen DNeasy Blood Extraction Kit was used to extract genomic DNA from the blood cell samples. A word on this clone: Which antigen it targets is not known. No much larger clonotype is one base removed from it; base qualities were not supplied.

Libraries came from the immunoSEQ multiplex PCR assay. The multiplex PCR relied on a mix of 60 forward primers for TCR Vbeta segments and 13 reverse primers for TCR Jbeta segments. A multiplex PCR assay on genomic DNA amplified the CDR3 region of rearranged TCR beta genes. The Illumina HiSeq System was used to sequence the amplified TCR beta libraries as 87-base-pair reads. The original methods were these. Across the 500 to 850 repertoires, a later analysis counted some 81 million unique TCR beta chains, 9.5 million to 13 million of which were shared by at least two donors. A nearest-neighbor algorithm error-corrected the raw reads and collapsed the reads into unique sequences, merging closely related sequences to remove PCR and sequencing errors. V, D and J gene segments were assigned by aligning CDR3 sequences to IMGT reference sequences. For a sequence to be retained, a match of at least six nucleotides was required to both a V gene segment and a J gene segment. Rearrangements were called productive when the CDR3 lacked stop codons and stayed in frame with V and J; all others were non-productive. CDR3 was defined according to IMGT convention as the region running from the second conserved V-encoded cysteine to the conserved J-encoded phenylalanine. Sequences without an unambiguous match to a single V gene segment were excluded from the earlier analysis of approximately 560 of the donors. An earlier analysis of around 600 of the donors classified V segments as functional when productive rearrangements were above 56.7% and as segregating when the standard deviation between donors was above 5%. A statistical classification framework was built to diagnose cytomegalovirus status from the catalog of TCR beta chain sequences. In a later analysis, TCR nucleotide sequences were compared against IMGT/GENE-DB human TR gene sequences so that V and J genes could be assigned. In a later analysis, CDR3 sequences and most-parsimonious VDJ recombination scenarios were assigned using the TCRdist pipeline. In a later analysis, each TCR beta chain was defined by its CDR3 amino acid sequence together with its V-gene family, and reads lacking a unique V-gene family were excluded. As a way to deal with suspected cross-contamination and a sequencing artifact, a later analysis dropped nearly 600 nucleotide sequences that were highly shared and had low generation probability. In a later analysis, a clonal expansion index for each public chain was calculated from normalized within-repertoire ranks of inferred template counts. Generation probabilities in a later analysis came from a VDJ recombination model fitted to out-of-frame rearrangements, and those results were checked against IGoR. In a later analysis, hypergeometric tests were used to score TCR-TCR, TCR-HLA and TCR-CMV co-occurrence, with a repertoire-size bias correction applied to TCR pairs. False discovery rates were estimated in a later analysis by permuting HLA or CMV assignments 20 times. In a later analysis, co-occurring TCRs were grouped using DBSCAN, with TCRdist sequence similarity added in when clustering inside HLA-allele-positive subsets. Repertoires with fewer than 30,000 or more than 120,000 public chains, plus five repertoires with anomalous nucleotide sharing, were excluded from co-occurrence clustering. Here the immuneACCESS table is served through TCRdb, limited to in-frame sequences with V and J called. Missing clones are a known gap in these copies; in checked studies unresolved V genes cover under half, and the rest lacks a known reason. The D gene and trimming were derived from the DNA, and the V and J assignments and clone size from that table. Present in this sample are 150,000 to 200,000 clones, 75% to 85% of which were seen just once. Together, the top ten hold 1.9% of the sample.

Points the paper makes about the study in general: According to a later genetic analysis, donors in an Asian-associated ancestry cluster had fewer N-insertions in productive TCRs than the approximately 670-donor mean. In vitro tests confirmed that a few of the cytomegalovirus-associated TCR beta chains recognize cytomegalovirus antigens. Presence/absence analyses assumed roughly uniform sequencing depth across donors, an assumption that may not hold. Most TCR sequences were seen in very few donors, while some public TCRs were found in many individuals. A further reported finding was that TCR beta sequences accurately predicted the HLA-A and HLA-B alleles for most subjects in the first cohort. Correlated functional status among segregating V segments might reflect linkage disequilibrium, but an unknown experimental factor could not be ruled out. In a later analysis, the rate of TCR association differed among HLA loci, with DRB1 alleles having the most associated TCRs and HLA-C alleles having the fewest. The authors suggested that the approach could potentially be extended to other disease states and immunological phenotypes. Because counts were too low, about 17 rarely observed V segments, including chromosome 9 orphons, were excluded from the earlier analysis of 587 of the donors. Because HLA typing was missing for some donors at each locus, association tests included only the typed subset. Cytomegalovirus status was reported to be diagnosed by the classifier with high specificity and sensitivity in both the original and validation cohorts. The study gave a list of over 150 TCR beta chains associated with cytomegalovirus. In this cohort, only TCR beta chains were sequenced, and detectable features were limited by the absence of alpha or paired-chain data. Assigning TCR associations to individual alleles was difficult when HLA alleles, especially DR and DQ, strongly co-occurred. An earlier analysis of some 590 of the donors showed that most TCR beta V segments appeared in productive rearrangements either about 87% or about 30% of the time, which broadly matched IMGT annotations. In a later analysis, most CMV-associated TCR beta chains were found to appear HLA-restricted, with HLA associations seemingly driven largely by CMV exposure. Specific HLA alleles were associated with 16,951 TCR beta sequences at a false discovery rate of 0.05 in a later analysis. In a later analysis, HLA-associated TCR beta chains were found to be more clonally expanded and to have lower generation probabilities than equally common non-associated chains. V-gene and J-gene trimming of TCR beta chains was associated with a missense DCLRE1C variant in a later genetic analysis, and the association was replicated in an independent cohort. The sequencing pipeline was judged likely to have produced a cluster of highly shared sequence variants as a technical artifact. CMV serostatus was the only immune exposure information available for the cohort. In a later analysis, several top co-occurrence clusters were reported to appear linked to parvovirus B19, influenza, CMV and Epstein-Barr virus. Some IMGT-functional V segments, including TRBV6-2 and TRBV6-3, could not be told apart with the 87-base-pair reads, so those segments were excluded.

V lost 7 bases and J lost 6 bases; the stretch between them is 19 bases long. From the germline V gene (reference sequence), CDR1 is LNHDA and CDR2 is SQIVND. The CDR3 numbers 16 residues from cysteine through phenylalanine. Just the 48-base CDR3 DNA is kept, in frame starting at base 1. Sequencing was performed on PBMCs. The rearrangement joined TRBV19 to TRBJ1-6, with TRBD1 as a weak D call on 5 bases. This receptor was identified in a woman aged 18-29 years in good health and CMV-seronegative. CDR3 sequence: CASTNWGGTVNSPLHF. The sequenced DNA is TGTGCCAGTACCAATTGGGGCGGGACGGTTAATTCACCCCTCCACTTT.